Here is one T cell receptor beta chain with its context. At one of its ends the junction is not consistent with the germline gene, which may arise from a read error. The sample is drawn from a study of technical replicates of blood from a few donors. Method: immunoSEQ multiplex PCR; TCRdb's copy keeps in-frame clones and lacks some. The sample records roughly 72,000 clones, 95% to 97% being singletons. The sequence was obtained from a human donor in good health. Sequencing was carried out using T cells isolated from PBMCs.

DNA of the CDR3: TGTGCTAGCAGCTTAGGGGGCCCTTCTGGGGCCAACGTCCTGACTTTC. It codes for CASSLGGPSGANVLTF. The J gene is TRBJ2-6, the V gene TRBV7-7; 7 bases match TRBD1. The CDR3 is 16 amino acids. Germline V lookup: CDR1 SSHAT, CDR2 FNYEAQ (reference sequence).